This T cell receptor beta chain was sequenced in a study of blood T cell repertoires in COVID-19. Looking at the study overall: COVID-19 samples, acute and convalescent, were from the United States, Italy and Spain. T cells, B-cell-depleted T cells, or PBMCs supplied cDNA or gDNA.

This clone was counted a single time. Under the authors' procedure: Using reference gene primer amplification, nucleated cell counts were estimated. Clones were sequenced by immunoSEQ multiplex PCR, and TCRdb holds only the in-frame ones, with some missing. The V and J calls and clone size were taken over from that table, and D and trimming were inferred from the DNA. The sample has about 15,000 clones, 55% to 85% seen once; the top ten hold 9.7%. Sequencing was done on a sample of peripheral blood. The sequence was obtained from an older man with acute or convalescent COVID-19.

CDR3 nucleotide sequence: TGCGCCAGCAGCCAAGAGTCGAGAGCAGGCCGTTCACCCCTCCACTTT. This sequence encodes CASSQESRAGRSPLHF. The rearrangement links TRBV4-1 to TRBJ1-6, with unresolved D. The CDR3 loop spans 16 amino acids. Trimming removed 0 bases at V and 9 bases at J, with 15 bases between. Germline V gene sequence: CDR1 MGHRA, CDR2 YSYEKL.